The source of this T cell receptor (beta chain) is a study of blood T cell repertoires in COVID-19. As for the study in general: Sites in the United States, Italy and Spain provided acute and convalescent COVID-19 samples. The cDNA or gDNA used as material had been derived from T cells, B-cell-depleted T cells, or PBMCs.

Per the germline V gene, CDR1 is LNHDA and CDR2 is SQIVND (reference sequence). This CDR3 has 10 amino acids. V was trimmed by 8 bases and J by 3 bases, leaving 5 bases between them. Original methodology: Nucleated cell number was recorded as an estimate derived from reference gene primer amplification. TCRdb keeps only in-frame clones here, not all; method: immunoSEQ multiplex PCR. The V and J calls and the clone size are those of that table, but D and trimming were determined from the DNA. The sample contains a few hundred thousand clones, around 80% of which appear only once. This chain uses TRBV19 with TRBJ2-7, with D unclear. The origin of this receptor is a human donor in a cohort sampled during active COVID-19. What was sequenced was peripheral blood. CDR3 DNA sequence: TGTGCCAGTGGCGGCTACGAGCAGTACTTC. Translation: CASGGYEQYF.